The text below deals with one T cell receptor beta chain. The target of this receptor is not known. Nothing much larger sits one base from this clone, and base qualities are not available. TCRbeta CDR3 regions were amplified from genomic DNA using the immunoSEQ Assay, a bias-controlled multiplex PCR. For the original study's pipeline: The number of nucleated cells in each sample was estimated by amplification of reference gene primers within the assay. To quantify the absolute abundance of each unique TCRbeta CDR3 rearrangement, sequence reads were collapsed and filtered. For each sample, productive Simpson clonality was calculated as the square root of Simpson's diversity index over productive rearrangements. TCRdb limited this immuneACCESS table to in-frame rearrangements with V and J called. A share of clones is missing; checked studies link under half to unresolved V genes, and the rest is unexplained. V and J calls and clone size come straight from that table; D and trimming were deduced from the DNA. The sample data list around 250,000 clones, and 75% to 90% of these were observed just once. Jointly, the top ten make up around 2% of the sample.

The CDR3 has 15 amino acids, counting the end cysteine and phenylalanine. Just the 45-base CDR3 DNA is kept, in frame starting at base 1. CDR1 and CDR2 (SGHKS, YYEKEE) derive from the germline V gene (reference sequence). V is cut back by 0 bases and J by 6 bases, with 7 bases in the junction unmatched. In the prospective study, participants were 18 to 89 years old, resided in 24 geographic areas of the United States, and were enrolled through a virtual design. To assign participants to cohorts, the prospective study relied on clinical history that participants themselves reported in a screening survey and a study questionnaire. Recovered participants in ImmuneRACE Cohort 3 were defined by two consecutive negative NP/OP PCR tests, clearance by a healthcare professional, or resolution of symptoms. Mobile phlebotomists in the prospective study collected whole blood, serum and a nasopharyngeal or oropharyngeal swab from every participant. Additional blood draws and questionnaires over an approximately 2-month period could optionally be provided by prospective study participants. Before DNA extraction, blood samples from the prospective study were shipped at room temperature or frozen.

The record originates from a study of blood T cell repertoires in COVID-19 (dated by TCRdb to about 2020). For context, the study as a whole: Samples covering the acute and convalescent phases of COVID-19 were provided by collaborators in the United States, Italy and Spain. Nearly every sample came with metadata listing a de-identified subject ID, COVID-19 status, age in years and sex. Where available, HLA class I and class II types were taken from metadata supplied by the sample provider and were not determined by assay-based typing. The dataset comprised deeply sampled blood TCRbeta repertoires from subjects exposed to, actively infected with, or recovered from COVID-19. The prospective study material was composed of cDNA or gDNA derived from T cells, B-cell-depleted T cells, or PBMCs. The repertoires were released in a freely available public database intended as a resource for research on the immune response to SARS-CoV-2. The samples were drawn from the first 160 participants of the ongoing ImmuneRACE study and from 950 to 1,500 subjects provided by 6 global collaborators.

Paper-wide results and their limitations: The amount of clinical and demographic metadata varied by source and participant and was provided uncurated.

The V and J segments used are TRBV5-5 and TRBJ1-1, with 8 central nucleotides matching TRBD1. Material for sequencing was PBMCs or T cells enriched from blood (not recorded which). The clonotype comes from a woman aged 45-59 years who had recovered from COVID-19. In nucleotide form, the sequence is TGTGCCAGCAGCTTGGCCCCAGGGGGCGCCTCTGAAGCTTTCTTT. Its translation reads: CASSLAPGGASEAFF.